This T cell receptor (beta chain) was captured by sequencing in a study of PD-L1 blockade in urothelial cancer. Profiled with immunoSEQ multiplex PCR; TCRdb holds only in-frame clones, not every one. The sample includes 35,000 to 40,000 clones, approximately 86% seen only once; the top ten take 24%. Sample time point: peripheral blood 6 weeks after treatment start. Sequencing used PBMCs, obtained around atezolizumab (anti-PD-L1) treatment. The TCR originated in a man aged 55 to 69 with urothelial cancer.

This chain's CDR3 is CASGHIDNMNTEAFF. CDR3 nucleotide sequence: TGTGCCAGCGGACATATCGATAACATGAACACTGAAGCTTTCTTT. The chain couples TRBV2 to TRBJ1-1; weak D call: TRBD1 (5 bases). The CDR3 contains 15 residues. CDR1 and CDR2 from the germline V gene are SNHLY and FYNNEI. V was clipped by 8 bases and J by 0 bases, with 16 bases between them. Using reference TRBV2 and TRBJ1-1 for the parts outside the CDR3, the full variable domain is EPEVTQTPSHQVTQMGQEVILRCVPISNHLYFYWYRQILGQKVEFLVSFYNNEISEKSEIFDDQFSVERPDGSNFTLKIRSTKLEDSAMYFCASGHIDNMNTEAFFGQGTRLTVV.